A few counts support the clone carrying this T cell receptor (beta chain). CDR1 GTSNPN and CDR2 SVGIG come from the germline V gene (reference sequence). V was clipped by 2 bases and J by 5 bases, with 16 bases between them. This CDR3 contains 16 residues. This entry is derived from a study of blood T cell repertoires in COVID-19. The overall study: Researchers got acute and convalescent COVID-19 samples from the United States, Italy and Spain. From T cells, B-cell-depleted T cells, or PBMCs came the material, which was cDNA or gDNA.

Original processing notes: How many nucleated cells were present was estimated from reference gene primer amplification. Sequenced by immunoSEQ multiplex PCR; TCRdb stores in-frame clones only, minus some. V and J calls and clone size come straight from that table; D and trimming were deduced from the DNA. This sample has approximately 470,000 clones, with around 85% found just once. The J gene is TRBJ1-6, the V gene TRBV30; the D gene is possibly TRBD1 (5 bases). Sequenced input: peripheral blood. The source is a human donor in a cohort sampled during active COVID-19. CDR3 protein: CAWSLVRTRNNSPLHF. The CDR3 DNA sequence: TGTGCCTGGAGTCTCGTTCGGACACGGAATAATTCACCCCTCCACTTT.